A single sample is the source of the 13 T cell receptor beta chains below, sequenced in a study of blood T cell repertoires in COVID-19. Profiled with immunoSEQ multiplex PCR; TCRdb holds only in-frame clones, not every one. This table holds several thousand clones, about 89% found once. Input material: peripheral blood. The receptor set was obtained from a human donor in a cohort sampled during active COVID-19.

V gene TRBV30 combines with J gene TRBJ1-1, with D maybe TRBD1 (5 bases). V lost 8 bases, J lost 0 bases, and 10 bases lay in between. CDR3 size: 12 residues. Germline-derived CDR1 and CDR2 are GTSNPN and SVGIG (reference sequence). CDR3 sequence (DNA): TGTGCCGGTGACAGCATGAACACTGAAGCTTTCTTT. Its translation: CAGDSMNTEAFF.

The chain employs TRBV5-1 and TRBJ1-2; 10 bases line up with TRBD1. V was clipped by 1 base and J by 7 bases; unmatched bases: 13. Germline loops: CDR1 SGHRS, CDR2 YFSETQ. The CDR3 loop spans 17 amino acids. The CDR3 DNA is TGCGCCAGCAGCTTGATGTCTACCGGGACAGGGGTCGGTGGCTACACCTTC. It codes for CASSLMSTGTGVGGYTF.

CDR3 DNA sequence: TGTGCCAGCAGCCCAGGGGGGACCTTTAGTGAAGCTTTCTTT. Protein: CASSPGGTFSEAFF. The chain employs TRBV3-1 (or the pseudogene TRBV3-2) and TRBJ1-1, with TRBD1 matching over 7 bases. The CDR3 spans 14 residues. Looked up from germline, CDR1 is LGHDT and CDR2 is YNNKEL (reference sequence). V shed 4 bases and J 7 bases; nucleotides not matched to a gene: 9.

CDR3 DNA sequence: TGTGCCACCAGCAGAGGGGGCTGGAGGGTTCGGACTGAAGCTTTCTTT. This encodes CATSRGGWRVRTEAFF. The chain uses TRBV15 and TRBJ1-1; perhaps TRBD1 as D (5 bases). The CDR3 has 16 amino acids. CDR1 LNHNV and CDR2 YYDKDF come from the germline V gene (reference sequence). V lost 1 base and J 5 bases, leaving 17 bases between the germline ends.

V is TRBV19 and J is TRBJ1-6, with TRBD1 matching 7 bases. With V trimmed by 10 bases and J by 6 bases, 6 bases remained unmatched. Germline V gives CDR1 LNHDA, CDR2 SQIVND (reference sequence). The CDR3 covers 13 residues. The CDR3 region is CATGGRRNSPLHF. The CDR3 nucleotides are TGTGCCACAGGGGGTAGGCGTAATTCACCCCTCCACTTT.

The genes are TRBV20-1 and TRBJ1-6; TRBD1 matches 8 bases. V lost 3 bases, J lost 10 bases, and 2 bases stayed unmatched. Germline assignment: CDR1 DFQATT and CDR2 SNEGSKA (reference sequence). The CDR3 totals 12 residues. CDR3 sequence: CSASPGGSPLHF. DNA for the CDR3: TGCAGTGCTAGTCCAGGGGGCTCACCCCTCCACTTT.

J is TRBJ1-2 and V is TRBV4-2, with a tentative D call TRBD1 (5 bases). V was clipped by 0 bases and J by 4 bases, with 12 bases between them. Germline assignment: CDR1 LGHNA and CDR2 YNFKEQ. The CDR3 is 15 amino acids. CDR3 bases: TGTGCCAGCAGCCAAGAACGCAGGGCTTCCTATGGCTACACCTTC. It is translated as CASSQERRASYGYTF.

V and J are TRBV5-1 and TRBJ2-5, with 9 bases matching TRBD2. The CDR3 totals 15 residues. Germline CDR1 is SGHRS and CDR2 is YFSETQ. The trim removed 6 bases at V and 1 base at J, leaving 7 bases unmatched. The CDR3 sequence: CASTMTSGAQETQYF. DNA for the CDR3: TGCGCCAGCACGATGACTAGCGGAGCCCAAGAGACCCAGTACTTC.

Sample share makes this clone medium-sized (0.01 to 0.1%). One end of the junction does not line up with germline, which may come from a read error. This rearrangement joins TRBV5-6 to TRBJ1-1, with D possibly being TRBD1 (6 bases). CDR1 SGHDT and CDR2 YYEEEE come from the germline V gene. CDR3 size: 11 residues. The CDR3 region has the DNA TGTGCCAGCAGCTGGGACACAGAAGCTTTCTTT. This sequence encodes CASSWDTEAFF.

This clone was counted between two and nine times. The rearrangement joins TRBV18 to TRBJ1-2; D is unclear. Trimming took off 3 bases at V and 6 bases at J, with 8 bases between the two ends. Germline V lookup: CDR1 KGHSH, CDR2 LQKENI. The CDR3 contains 12 residues. CDR3 bases: TGTGCCAGCTCACCGTCGGGGAATGGCTACACCTTC. Amino acids: CASSPSGNGYTF.

This rearrangement joins TRBV6-5 to TRBJ2-7, with 8 bases that match TRBD1. From germline, CDR1 is MNHEY and CDR2 SVGAGI. The junction had 7 bases not matched to a gene; V was cut back by 6 bases and J by 3 bases. This CDR3 contains 14 residues. The CDR3 DNA is TGTGCCAGCAGCCGACAGGGGCAGTACTACGAGCAGTACTTC. It codes for CASSRQGQYYEQYF.

This clone showed up just once. V and J are TRBV3-1 (or the pseudogene TRBV3-2) and TRBJ2-7; the match to TRBD2 covers 15 bases. V lost 4 bases to trimming and J lost 1 base; unmatched junction nucleotides: 8. The germline gives CDR1 LGHDT, CDR2 YNNKEL (reference sequence). The CDR3 has 18 amino acids. The CDR3 region is CASSPRTSGGALSYEQYF. CDR3 in DNA: TGTGCCAGCAGCCCCCGGACTAGCGGGGGGGCCCTTTCCTACGAGCAGTACTTC.

The chain uses TRBV11-3 and TRBJ1-1; a weak D match, TRBD1 (5 bases). This CDR3 has 14 amino acids. Germline CDR1 SGHNT, CDR2 YENEEA. The ends were cut back, 8 bases at V and 5 bases at J, with 18 bases in the middle. The CDR3 DNA follows: TGTGCCAGCTCCCCCCCGGGGGTTGGGACTGAAGCTTTCTTT. Protein product: CASSPPGVGTEAFF.